A single sample gave rise to the 12 T cell receptor beta chains below, sequenced in a study of blood T cell repertoires in COVID-19. This table comes from immunoSEQ multiplex PCR, and its TCRdb copy is limited to in-frame clones, with some not included. The data show roughly 81,000 clones, approximately 83% seen once. Input material: peripheral blood. Receptor source: a woman aged 70-85 years with acute or convalescent COVID-19.

The chain uses TRBV18 and TRBJ2-2, with 10 bases identical to TRBD1. Germline-derived CDR1 and CDR2 are KGHSH and LQKENI. With V trimmed by 0 bases and J by 4 bases, 2 bases remained unmatched. The CDR3 length is 16 residues. CDR3 loop: CASSPPTGGFTGELFF. In DNA, the CDR3 is TGTGCCAGCTCACCACCGACAGGGGGCTTCACCGGGGAGCTGTTTTTT.

This chain uses TRBV18 with TRBJ2-4; D may be TRBD1 (6 bases). The germline V gene encodes CDR1 KGHSH and CDR2 LQKENI. V was clipped by 1 base and J by 1 base, with 11 bases between them. This CDR3 has 16 residues. Written as DNA, the CDR3 is TGTGCCAGCTCACCACGGGGGCCCGGGGCCAAAAACATTCAGTACTTC. Protein: CASSPRGPGAKNIQYF. The entire variable domain, with the rest obtained from reference TRBV18 and TRBJ2-4, is as follows: NAGVMQNPRHLVRRRGQEARLRCSPMKGHSHVYWYRQLPEEGLKFMVYLQKENIIDESGMPKERFSAEFPKEGPSILRIQQVVRGDSAAYFCASSPRGPGAKNIQYFGAGTRLSVL.

CDR3 in DNA: TGTGCCAGCAGTAGGGGACAGGCCAGCTCCTACGAGCAGTACTTC. As protein: CASSRGQASSYEQYF. V is TRBV6-1 and J is TRBJ2-7; 8 bases agree with TRBD1. CDR1 and CDR2 (germline): MNHNS, SASEGT. J lost 0 bases, V lost 5 bases, and 6 bases had no gene match. This CDR3 comprises 15 residues.

The genes are TRBV10-3 and TRBJ2-5; 9 nucleotides agree with TRBD2. The junction had 14 bases not matched to a gene; V was cut back by 0 bases and J by 9 bases. Germline V gene lookup returns CDR1 ENHRY and CDR2 SYGVKD. The CDR3 spans 17 residues. The CDR3 loop reads CAISESIAGAAKGAQYF. The CDR3 DNA is TGTGCCATCAGTGAGTCGATAGCGGGGGCAGCCAAGGGGGCCCAGTACTTC.

The CDR3: CASSFRDRAMNTEAFF. CDR3 DNA sequence: TGTGCCAGCAGCTTCCGGGACAGGGCGATGAACACTGAAGCTTTCTTT. The chain has TRBV5-5 and TRBJ1-1; 9 bases match TRBD1. V trimming: 2 bases; J trimming: 0 bases; junction bases outside the gene matches: 5. Germline CDR1 and CDR2: SGHKS and YYEKEE (reference sequence). This CDR3 is 16 amino acids long.

The chain uses TRBV5-1 and TRBJ2-7; 10 nucleotides line up with TRBD1. Germline V gene lookup returns CDR1 SGHRS and CDR2 YFSETQ. This CDR3 is 14 amino acids long. V trimming: 6 bases; J trimming: 6 bases; junction bases outside the gene matches: 9. This CDR3 is CASKRDRGPPEQYF. The CDR3, as DNA: TGCGCCAGCAAACGGGACAGGGGACCTCCCGAGCAGTACTTC.

The chain couples TRBV4-1 to TRBJ2-2; 10 bases fit TRBD1. This CDR3 contains 16 residues. Germline CDR1 is MGHRA and CDR2 is YSYEKL. Trimming cost V 3 bases and J 6 bases; bases outside gene matches: 7. In DNA, the CDR3 is TGCGCCAGCAGCCATATGACAGGGGGCAATCCCGGGGAGCTGTTTTTT. This gives the protein CASSHMTGGNPGELFF.

The chain recombines TRBV28 with TRBJ1-2; D not resolved. CDR1 and CDR2 (germline): MDHEN, SYDVKM. The CDR3 contains 14 residues. Trimming cost V 5 bases and J 4 bases, with 14 bases left between them. The CDR3 loop reads CASSSLMESYGYTF. As DNA, the CDR3 is TGTGCCAGCAGTAGCCTAATGGAGAGCTATGGCTACACCTTC.

The CDR3 DNA reads as TGTGCCAGCAGTTTACGTCGGGGGTACGAGCAGTACTTC. It is translated as CASSLRRGYEQYF. This chain joins TRBV27 and TRBJ2-7; maybe TRBD2 (6 bases). The germline CDR1 and CDR2 sequences are MNHEY and SMNVEV (reference sequence). The CDR3 is made up of 13 amino acids. V was shortened by 2 bases and J by 4 bases, with 9 bases between the two germline ends.

The chain is built from TRBV30 and TRBJ1-2; no definite D call. The CDR3 has 13 residues. V gave up 3 bases and J gave up 4 bases, with 12 bases separating them. From germline, CDR1 is GTSNPN and CDR2 SVGIG (reference sequence). DNA of the CDR3: TGTGCCTGGAGAGACCGGGGTTCCTATGGCTACACCTTC. This translates into CAWRDRGSYGYTF.

This clone was detected once. V is TRBV3-1 (or the pseudogene TRBV3-2) and J is TRBJ1-5; D gene ambiguous. V was trimmed by 6 bases and J by 6 bases, leaving 18 bases between them. There are 15 residues in the CDR3. Germline values: CDR1 LGHDT, CDR2 YNNKEL (reference sequence). CDR3 DNA sequence: TGTGCCAGCAGTCTGGGAGGAGGCCGAGGTCAGCCCCAGCATTTT. Its protein product is CASSLGGGRGQPQHF.

The rearrangement uses TRBV2 and TRBJ1-1; no clear D gene. V was clipped by 6 bases and J by 2 bases, with 13 bases between them. The CDR3 has 14 residues. The germline gives CDR1 SNHLY, CDR2 FYNNEI. The CDR3 sequence: CASSKTLLNTEAFF. The DNA of the CDR3 is TGTGCCAGCAGCAAGACACTTCTAAACACTGAAGCTTTCTTT.